Included here is one T cell receptor beta chain sequence, with context. The antigen is not known. This entry comes from a study of beta chain features in type 1 diabetes. In the study overall: Sorted cells examined across all samples numbered more than 100 million.

Sequenced material consisted of expressed TCRB transcripts (all of the isolated RNA was reverse transcribed). Here immunoSEQ multiplex PCR was the method, and the copy in TCRdb shows in-frame clones only, minus some. The sample includes under 550,000 clones, 10% to 12% of them seen just once. Study-wide results and limits: Overrepresentation of cells with high TCR expression could result from cDNA sequencing.

The CDR3 extends over 15 amino acids. CDR1 is MGHDK and CDR2 is SYGVNS in the germline V gene. J gave up 4 bases and V 4 bases, and 6 bases lay outside the gene matches. Every donor had blood drawn once into heparin, approximately 0.11 L on average. Stem cell-like memory, regulatory, central memory and naive CD4+ cells were sorted via CD45RO/CCR7/CD25/CD127/CD95/CD27. The J gene is TRBJ2-3, the V gene TRBV25-1; the match to TRBD1 covers 9 bases. The TCR comes from a woman aged 18-35 years in good health. The sample comprised naive CD4+ T cells from blood. CDR3 in amino acids: CASSGRDRVADTQYF. In nucleotides, the CDR3 is TGTGCCAGCAGTGGCCGGGACAGGGTGGCAGATACGCAGTATTTT.